This is a list of T cell receptor beta chains from one sample in a study of type 1 regulatory T cells. These receptors have no identified antigens. TCRdb reprocessed the reads with MiXCR, giving one entry per CDR3 protein. The repertoire consists of about 24,000 distinct CDR3 sequences, with 72% occurring once and the leading ten covering 13% to 15%. Sequenced input: cultured T cells, either the whole culture or a sorted T cell fraction (not recorded which). The receptors here all came from a human donor in good health. Each CDR3 is given with its conserved first and last residue. The D gene is left open where the match is weak. Not all rows give a size; the values are once, few, many and, for expanded clones, a class.

j_gene: TRBJ1-2; v_gene: TRBV6-1; d_gene: NA; abundance: NA; CDR3nt: TGTGCCAGCAGTGAAGTAGATAGGCGAGGAGTTGGCTACACCTTC; CDR3aa: CASSEVDRRGVGYTF
j_gene: TRBJ2-3; v_gene: TRBV12-3/TRBV12-4; d_gene: TRBD1; abundance: NA; CDR3nt: TGTGCCAGTGCGCCGGGACAGGGGTTGGGCACAGGTACGCAGTATTTT; CDR3aa: CASAPGQGLGTGTQYF
j_gene: TRBJ1-1; v_gene: TRBV29-1; d_gene: NA; abundance: NA; CDR3nt: TGCAGCGTTGGGCAGGGGAGGACTGAAGCTTTCTTT; CDR3aa: CSVGQGRTEAFF
j_gene: TRBJ2-7; v_gene: TRBV5-1; d_gene: NA; abundance: NA; CDR3nt: TGCGCCAGCAGTTTGGCTGGCCAATACGAGCAGTACTTC; CDR3aa: CASSLAGQYEQYF
j_gene: TRBJ1-4; v_gene: TRBV7-8; d_gene: NA; abundance: NA; CDR3nt: TGTGCCAGCAGCGCCGGGGGCGGGAGAAATGAAAAACTGTTTTTT; CDR3aa: CASSAGGGRNEKLFF
j_gene: TRBJ2-5; v_gene: TRBV3-1; d_gene: NA; abundance: NA; CDR3nt: TGTGCCAGCAGCCAGGCTTCAGCGAGGGACATCGGGACTGGGACCCAGTACTTC; CDR3aa: CASSQASARDIGTGTQYF
j_gene: TRBJ2-3; v_gene: TRBV9; d_gene: TRBD1; abundance: NA; CDR3nt: TGTGCCAGCAGCTCCCGACAGGGCATCCCCACAGATACGCAGTATTTT; CDR3aa: CASSSRQGIPTDTQYF
j_gene: TRBJ2-2; v_gene: TRBV11-1; d_gene: TRBD2; abundance: NA; CDR3nt: TGTGCCAGCAGCTTAGGGCCCCTCTTTTTAGCGGGGGAAAACACCGGGGAGCTGTTTTTT; CDR3aa: CASSLGPLFLAGENTGELFF
j_gene: TRBJ1-3; v_gene: TRBV2; d_gene: NA; abundance: NA; CDR3nt: TGTGCCAGCAGTGTATCCCCCCTTAAGGCGGGAAACTCCGGAAACACCATATATTTT; CDR3aa: CASSVSPLKAGNSGNTIYF
j_gene: TRBJ2-7; v_gene: TRBV4-1; d_gene: TRBD1; abundance: NA; CDR3nt: TGCGCCAGCAGCCAATCCGGACAGGGAAGGTACGAGCAGTACTTC; CDR3aa: CASSQSGQGRYEQYF
j_gene: TRBJ1-2; v_gene: TRBV20-1; d_gene: TRBD1; abundance: NA; CDR3nt: TGCAGTGCTCCCGGGACAGGGGGCTTGGGTGGCTACACCTTC; CDR3aa: CSAPGTGGLGGYTF
j_gene: TRBJ2-5; v_gene: TRBV19; d_gene: NA; abundance: NA; CDR3nt: TGTGCCAGTAGTAGGGCGGGACAGCAAGAGACCCAGTACTTC; CDR3aa: CASSRAGQQETQYF
j_gene: TRBJ2-3; v_gene: TRBV11-3; d_gene: NA; abundance: NA; CDR3nt: TGTGCCAGCAGCTTAGGGAACACCCGCACAGATACGCAGTATTTT; CDR3aa: CASSLGNTRTDTQYF
j_gene: TRBJ1-2; v_gene: TRBV4-2; d_gene: NA; abundance: once; CDR3nt: TGTGCCAGCAGCCAAGTATCCGCTAACTATGGCTACACCTTC; CDR3aa: CASSQVSANYGYTF
j_gene: TRBJ2-5; v_gene: TRBV28; d_gene: TRBD2; abundance: once; CDR3nt: TGTGCCAGCAGTCCCCGGACTAGTAGGCAAGAGACCCAGTACTTC; CDR3aa: CASSPRTSRQETQYF
j_gene: TRBJ1-1; v_gene: TRBV11-2; d_gene: NA; abundance: NA; CDR3nt: TGTGCCAGCAGCTTAGAGGGGCCCACTGTAGCTTTCTTT; CDR3aa: CASSLEGPTVAFF
j_gene: TRBJ2-6; v_gene: TRBV7-6; d_gene: NA; abundance: NA; CDR3nt: TGTGCCAGCAGCCCGGGGCCCGGGGCCAACGTCCTGACTTTC; CDR3aa: CASSPGPGANVLTF
j_gene: TRBJ1-1; v_gene: TRBV10-3; d_gene: NA; abundance: NA; CDR3nt: TGTGCCATCAGTGAGGGGAGGAGGGCAGGCGCTGAAGCTTTCTTT; CDR3aa: CAISEGRRAGAEAFF
j_gene: TRBJ2-2; v_gene: TRBV29-1; d_gene: NA; abundance: NA; CDR3nt: TGCAGCGTTGAAGATGGCCTCTTGGGTGGCGGGGAGCTGTTTTTT; CDR3aa: CSVEDGLLGGGELFF
j_gene: TRBJ2-3; v_gene: TRBV5-1; d_gene: TRBD1; abundance: NA; CDR3nt: TGCGCCAGCAGCCCGGACAGGCTCACAGATACGCAGTATTTT; CDR3aa: CASSPDRLTDTQYF
j_gene: TRBJ1-2; v_gene: TRBV14; d_gene: TRBD1; abundance: once; CDR3nt: TGTGCCAGCAGCCCCCGGACAGGGGTCTCCTTAGGTGGCTACACCTTC; CDR3aa: CASSPRTGVSLGGYTF
j_gene: TRBJ2-2; v_gene: TRBV15; d_gene: NA; abundance: NA; CDR3nt: TGTGCCACCACCCCAGGGGCGAACACCGGGGAGCTGTTTTTT; CDR3aa: CATTPGANTGELFF
j_gene: TRBJ1-2; v_gene: TRBV6-1; d_gene: NA; abundance: NA; CDR3nt: TGTGCCAGCAGTGGAAGAGTCGTGGGGACGGGCTACACCTTC; CDR3aa: CASSGRVVGTGYTF
j_gene: TRBJ1-6; v_gene: TRBV7-2; d_gene: NA; abundance: few; CDR3nt: TGTGCCAGCAGCTCTTGGACAGATAATTCACCCCTCCACTTT; CDR3aa: CASSSWTDNSPLHF
j_gene: TRBJ2-5; v_gene: TRBV12-3/TRBV12-4; d_gene: NA; abundance: few; CDR3nt: TGTGCCAGCAGTACTTTTGGGGGGCTACAAGAGACCCAGTACTTC; CDR3aa: CASSTFGGLQETQYF
j_gene: TRBJ1-5; v_gene: TRBV3-1; d_gene: NA; abundance: NA; CDR3nt: TGTGCCAGCAGCCGTTCGGACGGGAATCAGCCCCAGCATTTT; CDR3aa: CASSRSDGNQPQHF
j_gene: TRBJ2-1; v_gene: TRBV5-1; d_gene: TRBD1; abundance: few; CDR3nt: TGCGCCAGCAGCCACCCGGGACAGGGGGCAAATGAGCAGTTCTTC; CDR3aa: CASSHPGQGANEQFF
j_gene: TRBJ1-5; v_gene: TRBV7-2; d_gene: TRBD1; abundance: NA; CDR3nt: TGTGCCAGCAGCTTAGAGGATGTCAGGGGGCGAACACGCAATCAGCCCCAGCATTTT; CDR3aa: CASSLEDVRGRTRNQPQHF
j_gene: TRBJ2-2; v_gene: TRBV10-3; d_gene: NA; abundance: NA; CDR3nt: TGTGCCACCAACGTCCGTACAGACACCGGGGAGCTGTTTTTT; CDR3aa: CATNVRTDTGELFF
j_gene: TRBJ2-5; v_gene: TRBV2; d_gene: NA; abundance: NA; CDR3nt: TGTGCCAGCAAGGAAGAACAGGGGAGGGAGACCCAGTACTTC; CDR3aa: CASKEEQGRETQYF
j_gene: TRBJ1-1; v_gene: TRBV29-1; d_gene: NA; abundance: NA; CDR3nt: TGCAGCGTTGAAGTCCAGACGAACACTGAAGCTTTCTTT; CDR3aa: CSVEVQTNTEAFF
j_gene: TRBJ2-2; v_gene: TRBV20-1; d_gene: TRBD1; abundance: NA; CDR3nt: TGCAGTGCGCGCCGGGACAGCACCGGGGAGCTGTTTTTT; CDR3aa: CSARRDSTGELFF
j_gene: TRBJ2-3; v_gene: TRBV6-6; d_gene: NA; abundance: once; CDR3nt: TGTGCCAGCACTGGCGGGATCCCAGATACGCAGTATTTT; CDR3aa: CASTGGIPDTQYF
j_gene: TRBJ2-5; v_gene: TRBV7-2; d_gene: NA; abundance: NA; CDR3nt: TGTGCCAGCAGCATCGCTGGGCGGGGGCCCCAAGAGACCCAGTACTTC; CDR3aa: CASSIAGRGPQETQYF
j_gene: TRBJ2-3; v_gene: TRBV7-2; d_gene: TRBD2; abundance: NA; CDR3nt: TGTGCCAGCAGCGTTATTGGACTAGCGGGGGGCACAGATACGCAGTATTTT; CDR3aa: CASSVIGLAGGTDTQYF
j_gene: TRBJ1-4; v_gene: TRBV18; d_gene: NA; abundance: NA; CDR3nt: TGTGCCAGCTCACGGGCGCCGGGATCGGAGATGTTTTTT; CDR3aa: CASSRAPGSEMFF
j_gene: TRBJ2-2; v_gene: TRBV5-1; d_gene: NA; abundance: few; CDR3nt: TGCGCCAGCAGGGAGAGCGGGGAGCTGTTTTTT; CDR3aa: CASRESGELFF
j_gene: TRBJ2-3; v_gene: TRBV20-1; d_gene: TRBD2; abundance: NA; CDR3nt: TGCAGTGCCCAGACTAGCGGGGGGGTGGATACGCAGTATTTT; CDR3aa: CSAQTSGGVDTQYF
j_gene: TRBJ1-2; v_gene: TRBV12-3/TRBV12-4; d_gene: NA; abundance: NA; CDR3nt: TGTGCCAGCACGAAGGACAGTGATGGCTACACCTTC; CDR3aa: CASTKDSDGYTF
j_gene: TRBJ2-1; v_gene: TRBV6-2/TRBV6-3; d_gene: NA; abundance: NA; CDR3nt: TGTGCCAGCAGTAGAGGGAAGGGTGAGCAGTTCTTC; CDR3aa: CASSRGKGEQFF
j_gene: TRBJ2-1; v_gene: TRBV10-3; d_gene: TRBD1; abundance: NA; CDR3nt: TGTGCCATCAGTGAGTTGTCCGGGACAGAGAGCTCCTACAATGAGCAGTTCTTC; CDR3aa: CAISELSGTESSYNEQFF
j_gene: TRBJ1-2; v_gene: TRBV19; d_gene: NA; abundance: NA; CDR3nt: TGTGCCAGTAGTATAGATTCCGACAGAACCCGCACCTTC; CDR3aa: CASSIDSDRTRTF
j_gene: TRBJ2-3; v_gene: TRBV28; d_gene: TRBD2; abundance: few; CDR3nt: TGTGCCAGCAGGCCACCGGGACTAGCGGGGGGTACAGATACGCAGTATTTT; CDR3aa: CASRPPGLAGGTDTQYF
j_gene: TRBJ2-1; v_gene: TRBV12-3/TRBV12-4; d_gene: NA; abundance: NA; CDR3nt: TGTGCCAGCAGCCCCGGGGGGCCGGTCTACAATGAGCAGTTCTTC; CDR3aa: CASSPGGPVYNEQFF
j_gene: TRBJ2-1; v_gene: TRBV6-2/TRBV6-3; d_gene: TRBD1; abundance: NA; CDR3nt: TGTGCCAGCATATCTCGCAGGGGGTTAGACAATGAGCAGTTCTTC; CDR3aa: CASISRRGLDNEQFF
j_gene: TRBJ2-6; v_gene: TRBV7-2; d_gene: NA; abundance: NA; CDR3nt: TGTGCCAGCGGCTGGAAGGGGCGCGGGGCCAACGTCCTGACTTTC; CDR3aa: CASGWKGRGANVLTF
j_gene: TRBJ2-6; v_gene: TRBV20-1; d_gene: TRBD2; abundance: NA; CDR3nt: TGCAGTGCTAGAATGGGGAGGGGCTCTGGGGCCAACGTCCTGACTTTC; CDR3aa: CSARMGRGSGANVLTF
j_gene: TRBJ2-2; v_gene: TRBV5-1; d_gene: NA; abundance: NA; CDR3nt: TGCGCCAGCAGCTGGGGGGACAGATCCAACACCGGGGAGCTGTTTTTT; CDR3aa: CASSWGDRSNTGELFF
j_gene: TRBJ1-1; v_gene: TRBV6-4; d_gene: NA; abundance: NA; CDR3nt: TGTGCCAGCGCGACCGAACCTTACACTGAAGCTTTCTTT; CDR3aa: CASATEPYTEAFF
j_gene: TRBJ1-1; v_gene: TRBV5-1; d_gene: NA; abundance: once; CDR3nt: TGCGCCAGCTCACCGGCCTGGTCGGACACTGAAGCTTTCTTT; CDR3aa: CASSPAWSDTEAFF
j_gene: TRBJ1-2; v_gene: TRBV20-1; d_gene: NA; abundance: NA; CDR3nt: TGCAGTGCTAGTGATTTAAACTATGGCTACACCTTC; CDR3aa: CSASDLNYGYTF
j_gene: TRBJ2-5; v_gene: TRBV11-1; d_gene: TRBD1; abundance: few; CDR3nt: TGTGCCAGCAGTTTACACAGGACAGGGCGAGAGACCCAGTACTTC; CDR3aa: CASSLHRTGRETQYF
j_gene: TRBJ1-4; v_gene: TRBV6-6; d_gene: TRBD1; abundance: NA; CDR3nt: TGTGCCAGCAGTGGGGGACAGGGTGGGTTTGGTGAAAAACTGTTTTTT; CDR3aa: CASSGGQGGFGEKLFF
j_gene: TRBJ2-7; v_gene: TRBV5-6; d_gene: NA; abundance: few; CDR3nt: TGTGCCAGCAGCTTGGCAAGCGAGCAGTACTTC; CDR3aa: CASSLASEQYF